The rows below give T cell receptor beta chains drawn from one sample of a study of T cells in Graves' hyperthyroidism and ophthalmopathy. TCRdb reprocessed the multiplex PCR reads via MiXCR and lists one record per CDR3 protein. Of 90,000 to 120,000 distinct CDR3 sequences in the sample, approximately 16% were seen once. Sample: blood. The origin of the receptors is a woman between 45 and 60 years old with Graves' hyperthyroidism. Both conserved end residues are part of each CDR3. Fields, in order: CDR3 length, D gene, J gene, clone size, V gene, CDR3 protein, CDR3 DNA. A D gene is named only where the DNA matches it firmly. Clone size is stated in some rows and not others, as once, few, many or a class when expanded.

>13|NA|TRBJ2-5|many|TRBV28
CASSFLGEETQYF
TGTGCCAGCAGTTTTCTTGGTGAGGAGACCCAGTACTTC
>12|NA|TRBJ1-3|many|TRBV7-9
CASSSQGNTIYF
TGTGCCAGCAGCTCACAGGGAAACACCATATATTTT
>14|NA|TRBJ2-2|many|TRBV27
CASSLSSEVGELFF
TGTGCCAGCAGTTTATCGTCGGAGGTCGGGGAGCTGTTTTTT
>14|TRBD1|TRBJ1-4|many|TRBV20-1
CSARADRVGEKLFF
TGCAGTGCTAGAGCAGACAGGGTTGGAGAAAAACTGTTTTTT
>16|TRBD1|TRBJ2-4|many|TRBV20-1
CSVGWGQGLAKNIQYF
TGCAGTGTTGGGTGGGGACAGGGTTTAGCCAAAAACATTCAGTACTTC
>14|TRBD2|TRBJ2-7|NA|TRBV10-3
CAIRIGLDSHEQYF
TGTGCCATTAGGATAGGACTAGACTCCCACGAGCAGTACTTC
>15|TRBD1|TRBJ2-2|many|TRBV20-1
CSAPGQGVRTGELFF
TGCAGTGCCCCGGGACAGGGGGTTCGGACCGGGGAGCTGTTTTTT
>14|TRBD2|TRBJ2-3|NA|TRBV24-1
CAVASGGSTDTQYF
TGTGCCGTGGCTAGCGGGGGGAGCACAGATACGCAGTATTTT
>14|NA|TRBJ1-6|many|TRBV20-1
CSATPGQKNSPLHF
TGCAGTGCTACCCCGGGACAAAAAAATTCACCCCTCCACTTT
>13|NA|TRBJ1-2|many|TRBV10-3
CAISVGQNYGYTF
TGTGCCATCAGTGTGGGCCAGAACTATGGCTACACCTTC
>14|TRBD1|TRBJ2-7|many|TRBV5-8
CASSSRQGVHEQYF
TGTGCCAGCAGCTCCCGACAGGGAGTCCACGAGCAGTACTTC
>13|NA|TRBJ2-7|many|TRBV10-1
CASSESSTEEQYF
TGCGCCAGCAGTGAGTCGAGTACGGAAGAGCAGTACTTC
>15|NA|TRBJ1-5|NA|TRBV11-2
CASSPGGLSNQPQHF
TGTGCCAGCAGCCCGGGGGGTTTGAGCAATCAGCCCCAGCATTTT
>15|NA|TRBJ2-1|many|TRBV10-3
CAISRDPSSYNEQFF
TGTGCCATCAGCCGGGACCCAAGCTCCTACAATGAGCAGTTCTTC
>14|NA|TRBJ2-1|many|TRBV19
CASSPGTGKVEQFF
TGTGCCAGTAGTCCCGGGACTGGGAAAGTGGAGCAGTTCTTC
>15|TRBD1|TRBJ2-3|many|TRBV6-1
CASSSGTGPTDTQYF
TGTGCCAGCAGTTCTGGGACAGGGCCCACAGATACGCAGTATTTT
>13|NA|TRBJ2-6|few|TRBV20-1
CSATHSGANVLTF
TGCAGTGCTACCCACTCTGGGGCCAACGTCCTGACTTTC
>13|TRBD2|TRBJ2-1|NA|TRBV4-2
CASSPRTSGEQFF
TGTGCCAGCAGCCCGCGGACTAGCGGTGAGCAGTTCTTC
>15|NA|TRBJ1-5|many|TRBV2
CASSEGGASNQPQHF
TGTGCCAGCAGTGAGGGAGGGGCGAGCAATCAGCCCCAGCATTTT
>13|NA|TRBJ2-7|NA|TRBV29-1
CSVLPQGLYEQYF
TGCAGCGTTCTCCCACAGGGTTTATACGAGCAGTACTTC
>18|TRBD2|TRBJ2-2|NA|TRBV7-3
CASSPRLSSGSNTGELFF
TGTGCCAGCAGCCCACGGTTATCTAGCGGGTCGAACACCGGGGAGCTGTTTTTT
>17|TRBD2|TRBJ2-5|NA|TRBV7-2
CASNLLAGGGVGETQYF
TGTGCCAGCAACCTACTAGCGGGAGGAGGGGTCGGAGAGACCCAGTACTTC
>15|TRBD1|TRBJ2-7|NA|TRBV5-1
CASSPGQGGAYEQYF
TGCGCCAGCAGCCCCGGACAGGGAGGAGCCTACGAGCAGTACTTC
>21|TRBD2|TRBJ2-7|many|TRBV28
CASRHGLAGGWEGQMVYEQYF
TGTGCCAGCAGACATGGACTAGCGGGAGGTTGGGAGGGCCAAATGGTCTACGAGCAGTACTTC
>14|TRBD2|TRBJ2-1|many|TRBV20-1
CSASGGWSYNEQFF
TGCAGTGCTAGCGGGGGGTGGTCCTACAATGAGCAGTTCTTC
>14|TRBD2|TRBJ2-1|many|TRBV19
CASSPGTSINEQFF
TGTGCCAGTAGTCCCGGGACTAGTATAAATGAGCAGTTCTTC
>14|NA|TRBJ2-2|NA|TRBV24-1
CATSEQRNTGELFF
TGTGCCACCAGTGAACAGCGGAACACCGGGGAGCTGTTTTTT
>14|NA|TRBJ1-3|many|TRBV12-3/TRBV12-4
CASSFQGSGNTIYF
TGTGCCAGCAGTTTCCAGGGCTCTGGAAACACCATATATTTT
>13|NA|TRBJ1-1|many|TRBV18
CASSPRQDNEAFF
TGTGCCAGCTCACCACGACAGGACAATGAAGCTTTCTTT
>13|NA|TRBJ2-1|many|TRBV9
CASSVGGVNEQFF
TGTGCCAGCAGCGTAGGAGGGGTGAATGAGCAGTTCTTC
>16|NA|TRBJ1-5|many|TRBV7-2
CASSLAGHKGPQPQHF
TGTGCCAGCAGCTTAGCGGGGCATAAGGGGCCTCAGCCCCAGCATTTT
>16|NA|TRBJ2-2|NA|TRBV30
CASTGFRTGDTGELFF
TGTGCCTCCACGGGGTTCCGGACGGGGGACACCGGGGAGCTGTTTTTT
>12|NA|TRBJ1-2|many|TRBV28
CASGGPVRGYTF
TGTGCCAGCGGAGGCCCAGTAAGGGGCTACACCTTC
>16|NA|TRBJ1-5|once|TRBV2
CASSSGARRGNQPQHF
TGTGCCAGCAGTTCGGGGGCTCGGCGGGGGAATCAGCCCCAGCATTTT
>16|NA|TRBJ2-2|many|TRBV3-1
CASSQGRGISAGELFF
TGTGCCAGCAGCCAAGGTAGAGGGATCTCGGCCGGGGAGCTGTTTTTT
>13|NA|TRBJ1-1|NA|TRBV18
CASSETANTEAFF
TGTGCCAGCTCAGAAACAGCCAACACTGAAGCTTTCTTT
>14|TRBD1|TRBJ1-2|many|TRBV12-3/TRBV12-4
CASSDRGGNYGYTF
TGTGCCAGCAGTGACAGGGGAGGAAACTATGGCTACACCTTC
>14|NA|TRBJ2-1|many|TRBV7-8
CASSLESSMDEQFF
TGTGCCAGCAGCTTAGAGTCGTCTATGGATGAGCAGTTCTTC
>12|TRBD1|TRBJ1-2|many|TRBV20-1
CSANRGDYGYTF
TGCAGTGCAAACAGGGGTGACTATGGCTACACCTTC
>16|TRBD1|TRBJ2-5|many|TRBV15
CATSSPRDSNFETQYF
TGTGCCACCAGCAGCCCCCGGGACAGTAATTTTGAGACCCAGTACTTC
>15|TRBD1|TRBJ1-5|hyperexpanded|TRBV6-1
CASSHGTASNQPQHF
TGTGCCAGCAGTCATGGGACAGCAAGCAATCAGCCCCAGCATTTT
>17|NA|TRBJ2-1|many|TRBV28
CASSSQGTGASYNEQFF
TGTGCCAGCAGTTCCCAAGGGACTGGCGCCTCCTACAATGAGCAGTTCTTC
>15|NA|TRBJ1-2|many|TRBV12-3/TRBV12-4
CASSPLNRADYGYTF
TGTGCCAGCAGTCCCTTAAACAGGGCCGACTATGGCTACACCTTC
>14|TRBD2|TRBJ2-1|few|TRBV6-1
CALRRTSAYNEQFF
TGTGCCCTCAGACGGACTAGCGCCTACAATGAGCAGTTCTTC
>15|TRBD2|TRBJ2-1|many|TRBV20-1
CSASRLAGGENEQFF
TGCAGTGCTTCGCGACTAGCGGGAGGGGAAAATGAGCAGTTCTTC
>14|NA|TRBJ2-3|few|TRBV9
CASSVEVLTDAQYF
TGTGCCAGCAGCGTAGAGGTCCTAACGGATGCGCAGTATTTT
>16|TRBD2|TRBJ2-3|many|TRBV20-1
CSARANSGTSTDTQYF
TGCAGTGCTAGAGCTAATAGCGGGACTAGCACAGATACGCAGTATTTT
>15|TRBD1|TRBJ1-6|many|TRBV6-1
CASSGGGGTYSPLHF
TGTGCCAGCAGCGGAGGAGGGGGCACGTATTCACCCCTCCACTTT
>17|NA|TRBJ1-4|many|TRBV5-6
CASSLAVDLTTNEKLFF
TGTGCCAGCAGCTTGGCGGTAGATCTGACAACTAATGAAAAACTGTTTTTT
>13|NA|TRBJ1-2|many|TRBV6-2/TRBV6-3
CASSYSVQDRYTF
TGTGCCAGCAGTTACTCCGTGCAGGATCGCTACACCTTC